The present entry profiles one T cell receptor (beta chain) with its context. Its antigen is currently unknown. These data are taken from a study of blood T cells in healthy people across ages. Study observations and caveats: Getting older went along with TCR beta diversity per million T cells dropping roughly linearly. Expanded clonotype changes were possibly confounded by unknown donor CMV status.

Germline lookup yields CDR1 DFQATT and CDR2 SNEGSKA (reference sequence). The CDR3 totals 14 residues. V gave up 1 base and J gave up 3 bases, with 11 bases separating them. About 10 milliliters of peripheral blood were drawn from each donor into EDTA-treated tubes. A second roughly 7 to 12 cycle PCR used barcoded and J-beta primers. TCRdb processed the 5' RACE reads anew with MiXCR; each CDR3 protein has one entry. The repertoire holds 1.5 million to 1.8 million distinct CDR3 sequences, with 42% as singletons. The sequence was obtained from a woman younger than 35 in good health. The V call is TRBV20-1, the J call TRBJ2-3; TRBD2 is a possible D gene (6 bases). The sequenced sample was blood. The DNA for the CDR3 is TGCAGTGCTAGAGCGGAGCGGGTGACAGATACGCAGTATTTT. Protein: CSARAERVTDTQYF.